A selection of T cell receptor beta chains follows, all from one sample in a study of blood T cell repertoires in COVID-19. Generated by immunoSEQ multiplex PCR, the TCRdb table keeps only in-frame clones and is missing some. The table records about 99,000 clones, around 84% of them present only once. The sequencing sample was made of peripheral blood. Source of these receptors: a human donor in a cohort sampled during active COVID-19. CDR3s include the opening cysteine and the closing phenylalanine or tryptophan. Each record gives: D gene, V gene, J gene, clone size, CDR3 protein, CDR3 DNA. The D gene is left open where the match is weak. Not every row has a clone size; where given, it reads once, few, many or a size class.

TRBD1	TRBV5-5	TRBJ2-1	.	CASSLGQGVISSYNEQFF	TGTGCCAGCAGCTTGGGACAGGGAGTAATAAGCTCCTACAATGAGCAGTTCTTC
.	TRBV12-5	TRBJ1-5	once	CASGLVRGIGDQPQHF	TGTGCTAGTGGTTTGGTAAGGGGGATCGGCGATCAGCCCCAGCATTTT
.	TRBV12-3/TRBV12-4	TRBJ2-7	.	CASSHRAAGEQYF	TGTGCCAGCAGTCACCGGGCCGCGGGGGAGCAGTACTTC
.	TRBV19	TRBJ1-1	few	CASSPPWGRIGNTEAFF	TGTGCCAGTAGTCCGCCCTGGGGCAGAATAGGAAACACTGAAGCTTTCTTT
.	TRBV15	TRBJ1-4	.	CATSRGGQEEKLFF	TGTGCCACCAGCAGAGGGGGACAAGAGGAAAAACTGTTTTTT
.	TRBV28	TRBJ1-2	.	CASSLDGFGYTF	TGTGCCAGCAGTTTAGACGGGTTTGGCTACACCTTC
.	TRBV7-9	TRBJ1-1	.	CASSPTGDRAFF	TGTGCCAGCAGCCCTACGGGTGATCGGGCTTTCTTT
.	TRBV11-3	TRBJ1-5	once	CASSLDLNQPQHF	TGTGCCAGCAGCTTAGATCTCAATCAGCCCCAGCATTTT
.	TRBV25-1	TRBJ2-2	once	CASSEYIGELFF	TGTGCCAGCAGTGAATATATCGGGGAGCTGTTTTTT
.	TRBV9	TRBJ1-1	.	CASSVSPDTEAFF	TGTGCCAGCAGCGTATCCCCGGACACTGAAGCTTTCTTT
.	TRBV6-2/TRBV6-3	TRBJ2-7	.	CASSIRRNTLRIYEQYF	TGTGCCAGCAGTATAAGGAGGAACACCCTACGGATTTACGAGCAGTACTTC
TRBD1	TRBV5-8	TRBJ1-3	.	CASSTGQLGNTIYF	TGTGCCAGCAGCACGGGACAGCTAGGAAACACCATATATTTT
.	TRBV5-8	TRBJ1-5	.	CASSLGGQSNQPQHF	TGTGCCAGCAGCTTAGGAGGACAGAGCAATCAGCCCCAGCATTTT
TRBD2	TRBV24-1	TRBJ2-1	once	CATSVGGGAYNEQFF	TGTGCCACCAGTGTGGGTGGGGGGGCCTACAATGAGCAGTTCTTC
.	TRBV19	TRBJ1-1	.	CASQVSGMNTEAFF	TGTGCCAGCCAGGTAAGCGGCATGAACACTGAAGCTTTCTTT
.	TRBV29-1	TRBJ1-1	.	CSAGRMNTEAFF	TGCAGCGCGGGGAGGATGAACACTGAAGCTTTCTTT
TRBD1	TRBV19	TRBJ1-2	.	CASSMGQIDYGYTF	TGTGCCAGTAGTATGGGACAGATAGACTATGGCTACACCTTC
.	TRBV11-3	TRBJ2-3	.	CASSLGGADTQYF	TGTGCCAGCAGCTTGGGTGGGGCTGATACGCAGTATTTT
TRBD2	TRBV5-8	TRBJ2-1	.	CASSLSGGASEQFF	TGTGCCAGCAGCCTTAGCGGGGGGGCAAGTGAGCAGTTCTTC
.	TRBV2	TRBJ1-3	.	CASSLGGSKGNTIYF	TGTGCCAGCAGCCTTGGCGGTAGCAAAGGAAACACCATATATTTT
.	TRBV5-1	TRBJ2-7	.	CASSLAGSQYEQYF	TGCGCCAGCAGCTTGGCAGGCAGCCAATACGAGCAGTACTTC
.	TRBV18	TRBJ2-3	few	CASSPERARDTQYF	TGTGCCAGCTCACCCGAGAGAGCAAGAGATACGCAGTATTTT
.	TRBV19	TRBJ1-6	.	CATSTGYNSPLHF	TGTGCCACCTCAACAGGGTATAATTCACCCCTCCACTTT
.	TRBV6-5	TRBJ2-3	.	CASGGGHPDTQYF	TGTGCCAGCGGGGGGGGCCACCCAGATACGCAGTATTTT
.	TRBV6-1	TRBJ1-2	.	CASSEIDRQLYGYTF	TGTGCCAGCAGTGAAATCGACAGGCAGCTCTATGGCTACACCTTC
.	TRBV7-9	TRBJ2-6	.	CASSFRTGQSGANVLTF	TGTGCCAGCAGCTTTAGAACAGGACAATCTGGGGCCAACGTCCTGACTTTC
TRBD1	TRBV5-1	TRBJ1-4	.	CASSPQGRKDEKLFF	TGCGCCAGCAGCCCACAGGGGCGCAAGGATGAAAAACTGTTTTTT
.	TRBV7-6	TRBJ2-7	.	CASSSPGTPSSYEQYF	TGTGCCAGCAGCTCCCCCGGGACACCTAGCTCCTACGAGCAGTACTTC
TRBD1	TRBV2	TRBJ1-1	.	CASSGGQTRRDTEAFF	TGTGCCAGCAGTGGGGGACAGACCCGGAGGGACACTGAAGCTTTCTTT
.	TRBV24-1	TRBJ2-7	.	CATSDLGDWALAVSYEQYF	TGTGCCACCAGTGATCTTGGGGACTGGGCTCTTGCCGTCTCCTACGAGCAGTACTTC
TRBD1	TRBV18	TRBJ2-7	once	CASSPGTGREQYF	TGTGCCAGCTCACCCGGGACAGGGAGGGAGCAGTACTTC
TRBD2	TRBV5-1	TRBJ2-7	.	CASSLTSGGYEQYF	TGCGCCAGCAGCTTGACTAGCGGGGGCTACGAGCAGTACTTC
TRBD2	TRBV3-1/TRBV3-2	TRBJ2-2	.	CASSQAGGNTGELFF	TGTGCCAGCAGCCAAGCGGGGGGGAACACCGGGGAGCTGTTTTTT
TRBD2	TRBV14	TRBJ2-2	once	CASSPRGGGDSTGELFF	TGTGCCAGCAGCCCCAGAGGCGGGGGGGACTCTACCGGGGAGCTGTTTTTT
.	TRBV5-1	TRBJ1-2	.	CASSLIGPGGSTYGYTF	TGCGCCAGCAGCTTGATAGGTCCCGGGGGGAGTACCTATGGCTACACCTTC
.	TRBV11-2	TRBJ2-1	.	CASSLTTGRRSYNEQFF	TGTGCCAGCAGCTTAACCACAGGCAGACGCTCCTACAATGAGCAGTTCTTC
.	TRBV5-1	TRBJ1-5	.	CASSLTDSGHQPQHF	TGCGCCAGCAGCTTGACTGACTCGGGTCATCAGCCCCAGCATTTT
.	TRBV12-3/TRBV12-4	TRBJ1-1	.	CASRRGDTEAFF	TGTGCCAGTCGTCGGGGGGACACTGAAGCTTTCTTT
TRBD1	TRBV5-1	TRBJ2-3	.	CASRTGFADTQYF	TGCGCCAGCAGGACAGGGTTTGCAGATACGCAGTATTTT
TRBD2	TRBV30	TRBJ2-2	.	CAWSGLAGANTGELFF	TGTGCCTGGAGTGGTCTAGCGGGGGCGAACACCGGGGAGCTGTTTTTT
.	TRBV5-4	TRBJ2-3	.	CAIHRGFFTDTQYF	TGTGCCATCCATCGAGGGTTCTTCACAGATACGCAGTATTTT
.	TRBV6-2/TRBV6-3	TRBJ2-1	.	CASSYPGLRDPNYNEQFF	TGTGCCAGCAGTTACCCGGGATTGAGGGATCCTAACTACAATGAGCAGTTCTTC
.	TRBV10-3	TRBJ1-1	.	CAISDYVSEAFF	TGTGCCATCAGTGACTACGTTTCTGAAGCTTTCTTT
.	TRBV7-8	TRBJ1-2	.	CASSLASGNYGYTF	TGTGCCAGCAGCTTAGCTTCAGGGAACTATGGCTACACCTTC
TRBD1	TRBV5-5	TRBJ2-5	.	CASSLYRGETQYF	TGTGCCAGCAGCTTGTACAGGGGAGAGACCCAGTACTTC
TRBD1	TRBV30	TRBJ1-5	few	CAWELFVGTGFIQPQHF	TGTGCCTGGGAACTATTTGTCGGGACAGGGTTTATTCAGCCCCAGCATTTT
TRBD1	TRBV7-9	TRBJ2-5	.	CASSLARGLGETQYF	TGTGCCAGCAGCTTAGCCAGGGGGCTCGGTGAGACCCAGTACTTC
TRBD1	TRBV5-4	TRBJ1-1	.	CASSLPGGNTEAFF	TGTGCCAGCAGCTTACCAGGGGGTAACACTGAAGCTTTCTTT
TRBD1	TRBV5-1	TRBJ1-2	.	CASSLETGFYGYTF	TGCGCCAGCAGCTTGGAGACAGGGTTCTATGGCTACACCTTC
TRBD1	TRBV29-1	TRBJ1-4	.	CRNMGRGQEKLFF	TGCAGGAACATGGGCAGGGGGCAGGAAAAACTGTTTTTT
TRBD1	TRBV6-2/TRBV6-3	TRBJ2-2	.	CASSSSGTGKVTGELFF	TGTGCCAGCAGTTCCTCCGGGACAGGGAAAGTCACCGGGGAGCTGTTTTTT
TRBD2	TRBV27	TRBJ2-7	.	CATWTSGGYEQYF	TGTGCCACCTGGACTAGCGGGGGCTACGAGCAGTACTTC
TRBD1	TRBV5-1	TRBJ2-1	.	CASSLWGQGANEQFF	TGCGCCAGCAGCTTGTGGGGACAGGGGGCTAATGAGCAGTTCTTC